Below, one T cell receptor (beta chain) is given with its context. Its antigen is unidentified. This CDR3 is built from 12 residues. TCRdb processed the 5' RACE reads again and assigns one entry to each CDR3 protein, with no DNA. Its clone listing holds about 160,000 distinct CDR3 sequences. The sample is drawn from a study of T cells expressing NK-cell markers. General study results and limits: As a fraction of CD8+ T cells, dominant NKG2C+ clonotypes reached roughly 1.0-8% in six donors.

The TCR was taken from a woman between 18 and 75 years old in good health. Sequenced material: blood T cells: a sorted CD56 or NKG2C T cell subset, CD4+ or CD8+ T cells, or bulk PBMC T cells (not recorded which). This sequence joins TRBV12-3 or TRBV12-4 and TRBJ1-5; checking the TCRdb D call of TRBD1 is not possible without DNA. The CDR3 loop reads CASSPRDSYQHF.